The 7 T cell receptor beta chains in this list originate from one sample, sequenced in a study of regulatory T cells in long-lasting Graves disease. To make TCR beta libraries, researchers used iRepertoire HTBI primers and Arm-PCR of CDR3 regions. TCRdb re-called the multiplex PCR reads through MiXCR, storing one row per CDR3 protein. Here the sample spans a few hundred thousand distinct CDR3 sequences, around 15% being singletons. Time point defined: newly diagnosed GD, antithyroid drugs for less than 3 months. PBMC-extracted RNA yielded the TCR library. These data also formed part of another study, on T cells in Graves' hyperthyroidism and ophthalmopathy.

Sequenced material: peripheral blood mononuclear cells (PBMCs), taken at new diagnosis, from a patient treated with antithyroid drugs. The receptors here all came from a man aged 35-49 years with Graves disease.

This clonotype has a count of ten or more. CDR3: CASSLGQGVDEQYF. The CDR3 nucleotides are TGTGCCAGCAGTTTGGGGCAGGGGGTGGACGAGCAGTACTTC. The chain employs TRBV28 and TRBJ2-7, with 7 bases fitting TRBD1. CDR1 is MDHEN and CDR2 is SYDVKM in the germline V gene. V lost 3 bases, J lost 5 bases, and 7 bases stayed unmatched. CDR3 length equals 14 residues.

This clonotype occurred many times. This rearrangement joins TRBV7-2 to TRBJ2-3; TRBD2 might be the D (5 bases). The germline CDR1 and CDR2 sequences are SGHTA and FQGNSA. V dropped 5 bases and J dropped 1 base, with 16 bases sitting between them. The CDR3 extends over 16 amino acids. The CDR3 reads CASSETLGRGTDTQYF. CDR3 nucleotide sequence: TGTGCCAGCAGCGAGACGCTAGGGAGAGGCACAGATACGCAGTATTTT.

V gene TRBV6-2 or TRBV6-3 combines with J gene TRBJ1-4; 8 bases fit TRBD1. Germline lookup yields CDR1 MNHEY and CDR2 SVGEGT. CDR3 length: 13 residues. J gave up 7 bases and V 2 bases, and 0 bases lay outside the gene matches. The CDR3 loop is CASSYDRGEKLFF. As DNA, the CDR3 is TGTGCCAGCAGTTACGACAGGGGTGAAAAACTGTTTTTT.

The CDR3 nucleotides are TGTGCCAGCTCACCTGACAGGGTGAATGAAAAACTGTTTTTT. It encodes CASSPDRVNEKLFF. V is TRBV18 and J is TRBJ1-4, with TRBD1 matching 7 bases. V was clipped by 3 bases and J by 5 bases; unmatched bases: 3. In germline, CDR1 is KGHSH, CDR2 LQKENI. The CDR3 contains 14 residues. The variable domain in full, completed from reference TRBV18 and TRBJ1-4, reads NAGVMQNPRHLVRRRGQEARLRCSPMKGHSHVYWYRQLPEEGLKFMVYLQKENIIDESGMPKERFSAEFPKEGPSILRIQQVVRGDSAAYFCASSPDRVNEKLFFGSGTQLSVL.

The table lists this clonotype with many counts. J is TRBJ1-5 and V is TRBV7-2, with no clear D. Germline CDR1 reads SGHTA; CDR2 reads FQGNSA. The CDR3 is 20 residues long. V was trimmed by 5 bases and J by 0 bases, leaving 26 bases between them. The CDR3 loop reads CASSHQYGNPITHSNQPQHF. CDR3 in DNA: TGTGCCAGCAGCCACCAGTACGGGAACCCGATAACCCATAGCAATCAGCCCCAGCATTTT.

In this sample, this clonotype turned up many times. The rearrangement links TRBV12-3 or TRBV12-4 to TRBJ2-1, with 13 bases lining up with TRBD2. V lost 4 bases to trimming and J lost 8 bases; unmatched junction nucleotides: 8. This CDR3 is 16 amino acids long. CDR3 sequence: CASSSTTSGGRDEQFF. The CDR3 DNA follows: TGTGCCAGCAGTTCCACGACTAGCGGGGGGAGGGATGAGCAGTTCTTC.

This clonotype has at least ten counts. The J gene is TRBJ1-1, the V gene TRBV2; weak D call: TRBD1 (5 bases). Per germline, CDR1 SNHLY and CDR2 FYNNEI. Between the trimmed V and J ends, which lost 6 bases and 4 bases, there was a span of 12 bases. This CDR3 is built from 13 residues. This chain's CDR3 is CASSSPGSTEAFF. The CDR3 DNA follows: TGTGCCAGCAGCAGTCCAGGGTCCACTGAAGCTTTCTTT.